A single sample gave rise to the 23 T cell receptor beta chains below, sequenced in a study of spatial heterogeneity in lung cancer. One entry per CDR3 protein results from TCRdb running MiXCR on the 5' RACE reads. The sample consists of about 85,000 distinct CDR3 sequences, about 20% of them appearing once. The time point: sample taken at primary tumor resection. Tumor, nontumor lung or frozen PBMC supplied whole RNA, sequenced without sorting. Sequences were derived from PBMCs, sampled at surgery. The receptors shown here come from a male donor with early-stage non-small cell lung cancer.

This clonotype turned up a few times. The V gene is TRBV28, the J gene TRBJ2-1; possibly TRBD1 for D (6 bases). This CDR3 is built from 15 residues. V was pared by 7 bases and J by 7 bases, with 20 bases between. From germline, CDR1 is MDHEN and CDR2 SYDVKM. CDR3 sequence: CASTLLQGPGNEQFF. CDR3 bases: TGTGCCAGCACCCTCCTACAGGGACCCGGGAATGAGCAGTTCTTC.

The DNA for the CDR3 is TGTGCCAGCAGCCGGACTAGCGACACCGGGGAGCTGTTTTTT. As protein: CASSRTSDTGELFF. The V gene is TRBV6-5, the J gene TRBJ2-2, with 9 bases aligning to TRBD2. The CDR3 is 14 residues long. Germline lookup yields CDR1 MNHEY and CDR2 SVGAGI. V shed 6 bases, J shed 3 bases, and the junction held 2 bases outside the gene matches.

This clonotype was counted at least ten times. This chain connects TRBV6-2 or TRBV6-3 to TRBJ1-2; tentative D call: TRBD1 (5 bases). The CDR3 spans 12 residues. Germline V lookup: CDR1 MNHEY, CDR2 SVGEGT. V was shortened by 8 bases and J by 2 bases, with 9 bases between the two germline ends. The CDR3 bases are TGTGCCAGCGGGCAGGGCAACTATGGCTACACCTTC. It translates to CASGQGNYGYTF.

The chain links TRBV4-3 to TRBJ1-6; D gene unclear. CDR3 length: 14 residues. Germline V gene sequence: CDR1 LGHNA, CDR2 YSLEER. V lost 1 base and J 10 bases, leaving 11 bases between the germline ends. The CDR3: CASSQVEGNSPLHF. The CDR3 DNA reads TGCGCCAGCAGCCAAGTCGAGGGCAACTCACCCCTCCACTTT.

This clonotype was seen at least ten times. The chain is built from TRBV15 and TRBJ1-5; TRBD1 matches 8 bases. V trimming: 4 bases; J trimming: 2 bases; junction bases outside the gene matches: 10. The germline V gene encodes CDR1 LNHNV and CDR2 YYDKDF (reference sequence). The CDR3 is 17 residues long. This chain's CDR3 is CATSKGQGFERNQPQHF. Written as DNA, the CDR3 is TGTGCCACCAGCAAAGGACAGGGTTTTGAGCGCAATCAGCCCCAGCATTTT.

Written as DNA, the CDR3 is TGTGCCAGCAGTCCGACCACCTGGGGCCCCCAGCATTTT. Its translation: CASSPTTWGPQHF. The V and J genes are TRBV6-2 or TRBV6-3 and TRBJ1-5; a possible D gene is TRBD1 (5 bases). Trimming pared 5 bases from V and 10 bases from J, leaving 15 bases between. Germline loops: CDR1 MNHEY, CDR2 SVGEGT. The CDR3 contains 13 residues.

This clonotype was seen only a few times. The J gene is TRBJ2-1, the V gene TRBV20-1; D call uncertain. Germline V gene data show CDR1 as DFQATT and CDR2 as SNEGSKA (reference sequence). Trimming took off 0 bases at V and 6 bases at J, with 3 bases between the two ends. CDR3 length: 11 residues. CDR3 nucleotides: TGCAGTGCTAGAGAAGCCAATGAGCAGTTCTTC. Amino acids: CSAREANEQFF.

This clonotype was seen more than once but under ten times. V usage is TRBV28 and J usage is TRBJ2-1, with TRBD2 matching 11 bases. V dropped 6 bases and J dropped 2; count of bases not matched to a gene: 6. The CDR3 runs 16 residues. Germline V gene data show CDR1 as MDHEN and CDR2 as SYDVKM. The CDR3 DNA reads TGTGCCAGCAGATCGGTTAGCGGGAGGGCCTACAATGAGCAGTTCTTC. This codes for CASRSVSGRAYNEQFF.

V gene TRBV5-4 combines with J gene TRBJ2-7, with D perhaps matching TRBD2 (6 bases). This CDR3 is built from 14 residues. Germline CDR1 SGHNT, CDR2 YYREEE (reference sequence). Trimming left V 1 base short and J 7 bases short, with 15 bases between. In DNA form, the CDR3 reads TGTGCCAGCAGCTTGCCGGGAGTAGTTGGGGAGCAGTACTTC. Encoded protein: CASSLPGVVGEQYF. The whole variable domain, remainder taken from reference TRBV5-4 and TRBJ2-7, is ETGVTQSPTHLIKTRGQQVTLRCSSQSGHNTVSWYQQALGQGPQFIFQYYREEENGRGNFPPRFSGLQFPNYSSELNVNALELDDSALYLCASSLPGVVGEQYFGPGTRLTVT.

This chain links TRBV6-2 or TRBV6-3 with TRBJ1-6; D gene unclear. The germline V and J ends were trimmed by 8 bases and 0 bases, with 8 bases remaining between them. CDR3 length equals 14 residues. Germline assignment: CDR1 MNHEY and CDR2 SVGEGT. The DNA of the CDR3 is TGTGCCAGCCAGGAGAGCTCCTATAATTCACCCCTCCACTTT. The encoded protein is CASQESSYNSPLHF.

This clonotype turned up a few times. V and J are TRBV19 and TRBJ2-3, with D possibly being TRBD1 (5 bases). The CDR3 length is 14 residues. Germline V gives CDR1 LNHDA, CDR2 SQIVND (reference sequence). The V end was cut by 10 bases, the J end by 2 bases, with 16 bases between. CDR3 sequence: CATQQIGHTDTQYF. DNA of the CDR3: TGTGCCACTCAACAGATTGGACACACAGATACGCAGTATTTT.

The rearrangement joins TRBV5-1 to TRBJ1-4; no clear D. The V end lost 4 bases, the J end lost 6 bases, and 7 bases lay between the germline ends. The CDR3 has 12 residues. Looked up from germline, CDR1 is SGHRS and CDR2 is YFSETQ. The CDR3 here is CASSQSDEKLFF. DNA of the CDR3: TGCGCCAGCAGCCAATCGGATGAAAAACTGTTTTTT.

V and J are TRBV27 and TRBJ2-3, with 9 bases identical to TRBD2. The CDR3 is 19 amino acids. Germline CDR1 is MNHEY and CDR2 is SMNVEV (reference sequence). The junction had 11 bases not matched to a gene; V was cut back by 1 base and J by 0 bases. CDR3 loop: CASSLWFPQRGVSTDTQYF. CDR3 sequence (DNA): TGTGCCAGCAGTTTATGGTTTCCCCAGCGGGGGGTAAGCACAGATACGCAGTATTTT.

This clonotype occurred a few times. The rearrangement uses TRBV5-8 and TRBJ1-2, with 11 bases fitting TRBD1. The V segment lost 4 bases and the J segment 8 bases; nucleotides outside the gene matches: 4. This CDR3 has 13 residues. Germline CDR1 reads SGHTS; CDR2 reads YDEGEE. The CDR3 is CASSLRTGGGYTF. The CDR3 bases are TGTGCCAGCAGCCTCAGGACAGGGGGCGGCTACACCTTC.

This clonotype was seen a few times. The rearrangement uses TRBV27 and TRBJ2-7; maybe TRBD2 (5 bases). The V and J ends lost 5 bases and 7 bases respectively, with 18 bases between them. The length of the CDR3 is 14 residues. CDR1 MNHEY and CDR2 SMNVEV come from the germline V gene (reference sequence). The CDR3 DNA sequence: TGTGCCAGCAGTGTCCCGGGATCCCTGGGAGAGCAGTACTTC. The encoded protein is CASSVPGSLGEQYF.

This clonotype has more than one count but fewer than ten. V gene TRBV20-1 combines with J gene TRBJ1-2; D may be TRBD1 (5 bases). The CDR3 loop spans 16 amino acids. The V and J ends lost 0 bases and 0 bases respectively, with 14 bases between them. Germline CDR1 and CDR2: DFQATT and SNEGSKA (reference sequence). CDR3 sequence (DNA): TGCAGTGCTAGAGATTTTAGGGGCGTATCTAACTATGGCTACACCTTC. Its protein product is CSARDFRGVSNYGYTF.

The chain recombines TRBV5-6 with TRBJ2-5; D tentatively reads TRBD1 or TRBD2 (5 bases each). Germline V gene lookup returns CDR1 SGHDT and CDR2 YYEEEE. V was cut by 3 bases and J by 5 bases, with 11 bases left in between. This CDR3 is built from 13 residues. CDR3 DNA: TGTGCCAGCAGCTCCGGGGCCGCGGAGACCCAGTACTTC. Translated, it gives CASSSGAAETQYF.

The V gene is TRBV29-1, the J gene TRBJ2-3, with no clear D. This CDR3 is built from 14 residues. V gave up 3 bases and J gave up 0 bases, with 10 bases separating them. Per the germline V gene, CDR1 is SQVTM and CDR2 is ANQGSEA. The CDR3 sequence: CSVESRVSTDTQYF. Here the CDR3 DNA reads TGCAGCGTTGAGAGCCGGGTTAGCACAGATACGCAGTATTTT.

The sample holds many counts of this clonotype. The chain couples TRBV29-1 to TRBJ1-2, with unresolved D. V lost 0 bases and J 8 bases, leaving 16 bases between the germline ends. This CDR3 region has 14 residues. Germline V gene data show CDR1 as SQVTM and CDR2 as ANQGSEA. The CDR3 protein is CSVEDWPGREGYTF. CDR3 in DNA: TGCAGCGTTGAAGATTGGCCAGGCCGCGAGGGCTACACCTTC.

The gene calls are TRBV28 and TRBJ2-7, with a tentative D call TRBD2 (6 bases). With 6 bases removed from V and 0 bases from J, the gap between germline ends came to 9 bases. CDR1 is MDHEN, CDR2 SYDVKM, per germline. This CDR3 spans 13 amino acids. CDR3 coding DNA: TGTGCCAGCAGCCGGGACTTCTCCTACGAGCAGTACTTC. Encoded protein: CASSRDFSYEQYF.

This clonotype was seen a handful of times. The chain joins TRBV12-3 or TRBV12-4 to TRBJ2-3, with TRBD2 as a possible D gene (6 bases). The ends were cut back, 4 bases at V and 0 bases at J, with 8 bases in the middle. This CDR3 has 14 residues. Here the CDR3 reads CASSWGDSTDTQYF. The CDR3 coding sequence is TGTGCCAGCAGTTGGGGGGATAGCACAGATACGCAGTATTTT.

This clonotype has a handful of counts. V usage is TRBV5-4 and J usage is TRBJ2-6, with D possibly being TRBD1 (5 bases). CDR1 and CDR2 from the germline V gene are SGHNT and YYREEE (reference sequence). The V and J ends lost 0 bases and 0 bases respectively, with 13 bases between them. CDR3 length: 18 amino acids. CDR3 sequence: CASSLGQGVGSGANVLTF. The CDR3, as DNA: TGTGCCAGCAGCTTGGGGCAGGGTGTGGGCTCTGGGGCCAACGTCCTGACTTTC.

This clonotype was counted ten times or more. The V gene is TRBV18, the J gene TRBJ2-3, with a weak D call TRBD2 (6 bases). The germline gives CDR1 KGHSH, CDR2 LQKENI. CDR3 size: 15 residues. Trimming pared 3 bases from V and 1 base from J, leaving 11 bases between. The chain's CDR3 is CASSPAGQGTDTQYF. The CDR3 nucleotides are TGTGCCAGCTCACCTGCGGGGCAAGGCACAGATACGCAGTATTTT.